Listed below are T cell receptor beta chains from one sample, sequenced in a study of vaccination effects on CD4 cells after COVID-19. Clones were sequenced by immunoSEQ multiplex PCR, and TCRdb holds only the in-frame ones, with some missing. The data contain fewer than 75,000 clones, around 84% of them seen just once; the ten biggest clones take up about 4.6%. These receptors are not linked to any known antigen. The sample was CD4+ T cells from PBMCs cultured without peptide, taken after COVID-19 vaccination. The receptors originated from a human donor who received a COVID-19 vaccine. Each CDR3 is given with its conserved first and last residue. D genes are given only for firm matches. For some rows the clone size is stated as once, few or many, or as a class when expanded; others skip it.

v_gene	len	d_gene	j_gene	abundance	CDR3nt	CDR3aa
TRBV6-5	16	-	TRBJ1-2	-	TGTGCCAGCAGTTACTCGCTATTTGGACTTTCTGGAGGCTACACCTTC	CASSYSLFGLSGGYTF
TRBV18	16	-	TRBJ1-5	-	TGTGCCAGCTCACCACCGGGGCAGGGTGGCAATCAGCCCCAGCATTTT	CASSPPGQGGNQPQHF
TRBV4-1	14	-	TRBJ2-7	-	TGCGCCAGCAGCCAGGACATTTTGTCCTACGAGCAGTACTTC	CASSQDILSYEQYF
TRBV7-9	15	-	TRBJ1-3	-	TGTGCCAGCAGCTTAGCGTCAGGGTTTGGAAACACCATATATTTT	CASSLASGFGNTIYF
TRBV19	16	TRBD1	TRBJ1-2	few	TGTGCCAGTAGTTCACCTGGGACAGGGGGCAACTATGGCTACACCTTC	CASSSPGTGGNYGYTF
TRBV4-1	14	TRBD1	TRBJ2-7	-	TGCGCCAGCAGCAACGAACACAGGGGGGCCGAGCAGTACTTC	CASSNEHRGAEQYF
TRBV4-3	17	-	TRBJ1-2	-	TGCGCCAGCAGCCAAACTCCGATCGGGGAGGGGGGGTATGGCTACACCTTC	CASSQTPIGEGGYGYTF
TRBV6-5	13	TRBD2	TRBJ2-7	-	TGTGCCAGCTCGGAGGTAGCGGGAGGCGAGCAGTACTTC	CASSEVAGGEQYF
TRBV28	12	-	TRBJ2-4	-	TGTGCCAGCAGCTACGACAAAAACATTCAGTACTTC	CASSYDKNIQYF
TRBV6-6	15	-	TRBJ2-3	once	TGTGCCAGCAGTTACCCTGCGGGTCGAAGGGATACGCAGTATTTT	CASSYPAGRRDTQYF
TRBV7-9	13	TRBD1	TRBJ2-7	-	TGTGCCAGCAGGACCGGGACAGCGTACGAGCAGTACTTC	CASRTGTAYEQYF
TRBV20-1	13	-	TRBJ2-5	-	TGCAGTGCTAGTAGGACTACCCAAGAGACCCAGTACTTC	CSASRTTQETQYF
TRBV6-1	16	TRBD2	TRBJ2-1	-	TGTGCCAGCAGTGAAGCTGGACTAGCGGGGGGCAATGAGCAGTTCTTC	CASSEAGLAGGNEQFF
TRBV7-9	14	-	TRBJ1-6	-	TGTGCCAGCAGCTCCTCCCGTCGGAATTCACCCCTCCACTTT	CASSSSRRNSPLHF
TRBV10-3	13	-	TRBJ1-5	once	TGTGCCACCGCCGGGGGTGGCAATCAGCCCCAGCATTTT	CATAGGGNQPQHF
TRBV7-2	18	TRBD1	TRBJ1-6	-	TGTGCCAGCAGCATATTCGGACAGGCTAGCTCCTATAATTCACCCCTCCACTTT	CASSIFGQASSYNSPLHF
TRBV5-1	14	-	TRBJ2-5	-	TGCGCCAGCAAGAGGACAGTAGCCCAAGAGACCCAGTACTTC	CASKRTVAQETQYF
TRBV24-1	14	TRBD1	TRBJ1-5	few	TGTGCCACCAGTGATGGGACAGTTAATCAGCCCCAGCATTTT	CATSDGTVNQPQHF
TRBV19	15	TRBD2	TRBJ2-3	-	TGTGCCACTAAAGCGCTAGCGGGGGGTCCAGATACGCAGTATTTT	CATKALAGGPDTQYF
TRBV7-3	16	TRBD1	TRBJ1-1	once	TGTGCCAGCAGCCCTCGGGGACAGAAGGGGAACACTGAAGCTTTCTTT	CASSPRGQKGNTEAFF
TRBV3-1/TRBV3-2	12	-	TRBJ2-7	few	TGTGCCAGCAGCCAATCGGCTCCTAGGCTGTACTTC	CASSQSAPRLYF
TRBV3-1/TRBV3-2	19	TRBD2	TRBJ2-7	few	TGTGCCAGCAGCCAAGATCGGGCCCGAACTAGCGGGAGTTTATACGAGCAGTACTTC	CASSQDRARTSGSLYEQYF
TRBV9	14	TRBD1	TRBJ2-1	-	TGTCCTGACAGGGGGCGGAACTTTTACAATGAGCAGTTCTTC	CPDRGRNFYNEQFF
TRBV7-8	15	TRBD2	TRBJ2-1	-	TGTGCCAGCAGCTTAGGTGTAGCGGGAGGGCATGAGCAGTTCTTC	CASSLGVAGGHEQFF
TRBV28	14	-	TRBJ1-5	-	TGTGCCAGCAGAGTAGGTCCCGGAGGTCAGCCCCAGCATTTT	CASRVGPGGQPQHF
TRBV10-3	16	-	TRBJ2-4	-	TGTGCCATCAGTGAGTCGGGCGGCGGAGCCAAAAACATTCAGTACTTC	CAISESGGGAKNIQYF
TRBV29-1	14	TRBD1	TRBJ1-5	few	TGCAGCGTGGGAACCGGGACAGACAATCAGCCCCAGCATTTT	CSVGTGTDNQPQHF
TRBV4-1	17	TRBD2	TRBJ2-1	-	TGCGCCAGCAGCCAAGATTTGGGGGGGAGAGGATACAATGAGCAGTTCTTC	CASSQDLGGRGYNEQFF
TRBV7-2	14	TRBD2	TRBJ2-5	-	TGTGCCAGCAGGATACTAGCGGGGCGGGAGACCCAGTACTTC	CASRILAGRETQYF
TRBV9	14	-	TRBJ1-2	-	TGTGCCAGCAGCGTAGGGATGTCCTCCGGAGGCTACACCTTC	CASSVGMSSGGYTF
TRBV7-8	15	-	TRBJ2-6	-	TGTGCCAGCAGCCCAACAGACTCTGGGGCCAACGTCCTGACTTTC	CASSPTDSGANVLTF
TRBV9	14	-	TRBJ2-5	-	TGTGCCTCCTCTCCCGGGGGGCGGGGGGAGACCCAGTACTTC	CASSPGGRGETQYF
TRBV19	12	-	TRBJ1-6	-	TGTGCCAGTAGTATTACCAATTCACCCCTCCACTTT	CASSITNSPLHF
TRBV20-1	11	TRBD1	TRBJ1-2	few	TGCAGTGCTGATGACAGGGCTGGCTACACCTTC	CSADDRAGYTF
TRBV2	12	-	TRBJ2-7	-	TGTGCCAGCACCGACTCAACTTACGAGCAGTACTTC	CASTDSTYEQYF
TRBV7-2	18	TRBD2	TRBJ2-7	-	TGTGCCAGCAGCTTAGCGGCGGCTAGCGGGAGGATCCCCTACGAGCAGTACTTC	CASSLAAASGRIPYEQYF
TRBV5-1	17	TRBD2	TRBJ2-2	-	TGCGCCAGCAGCTTGGAGCGGGGGGCCTTTAACACCGGGGAGCTGTTTTTT	CASSLERGAFNTGELFF
TRBV27	14	TRBD1	TRBJ1-1	-	TGTGCCAGCAGTACAAACACAGGGGGCGCTGGTGCTTTCTTT	CASSTNTGGAGAFF
TRBV6-4	14	-	TRBJ1-2	-	TGTGCCAGCAGTGACCGGGGGCAGGGTCGCGGCTACACCTTC	CASSDRGQGRGYTF
TRBV27	15	-	TRBJ2-1	-	TGTGCCAGCAAAGTTCCCAGCGGTCCCTACAATGAGCAGTTCTTC	CASKVPSGPYNEQFF
TRBV7-9	15	-	TRBJ1-3	-	TGTGCCAGCAGCTTATCGCAGAGCTCTGGAAACACCATATATTTT	CASSLSQSSGNTIYF
TRBV4-3	17	-	TRBJ1-5	-	TGCGCCAGCAGCCTAAGACTGCAAGGGGCCCAGAATCAGCCCCAGCATTTT	CASSLRLQGAQNQPQHF
TRBV2	14	-	TRBJ2-3	-	TGTGCCAGCAGTGAAGGGTCTAGCTCTCATACGCAGTATTTT	CASSEGSSSHTQYF
TRBV2	16	-	TRBJ2-3	-	TGTGCCAGCAGTGAAAGGACAGCCTCTAGCACAGATACGCAGTATTTT	CASSERTASSTDTQYF
TRBV19	15	TRBD2	TRBJ2-4	few	TGTGCCAGTACCACGGGGGGGGTAACCAAAAACATTCAGTACTTC	CASTTGGVTKNIQYF
TRBV6-6	15	TRBD1	TRBJ1-6	-	TGTGCCAGCAGGGAACCCGGGACAGATAATTCACCCCTCCACTTT	CASREPGTDNSPLHF
TRBV6-2/TRBV6-3	15	-	TRBJ2-1	-	TGTGCCAGCAGTCAAAGCGAGGGTCCCTACAATGAGCAGTTCTTC	CASSQSEGPYNEQFF
TRBV30	16	TRBD2	TRBJ2-2	-	TGTGCCTGGAGTTTTGTGACTAGCGGGCGCACCGGGGAGCTGTTTTTT	CAWSFVTSGRTGELFF
TRBV19	12	-	TRBJ2-7	-	TGTGCCAGTACCGATACGGGGAAAGAGCAGTACTTC	CASTDTGKEQYF
TRBV4-1	15	TRBD2	TRBJ2-1	-	TGCGCCAGCAGCCCGGGACTAGCGGGTTACAATGAGCAGTTCTTC	CASSPGLAGYNEQFF